This paragraph covers one T cell receptor (beta chain) sequence. The sample is drawn from a study of T cell responses to AZD1222 COVID-19 vaccine. CDR1 is SGHRS, CDR2 YFSETQ, per germline. The ends lost 3 bases at V and 6 bases at J; junction bases unmatched: 10. The CDR3 extends over 16 amino acids. Data came from immunoSEQ multiplex PCR; TCRdb stores just in-frame clones and leaves some out. The sample comprises about 150,000 clones, 91% of which are singletons, and approximately 3.6% rests with the top ten. The sequence came from an adult who received the AZD1222 COVID-19 vaccine. Sequences were derived from peripheral blood, sampled 28 days after the second AZD1222 dose. The chain joins TRBV5-1 to TRBJ2-3, with 10 nucleotides matching TRBD2. CDR3 residues: CASSSPSGGAGDTQYF. CDR3 nucleotides: TGCGCCAGCAGCTCACCAAGCGGGGGGGCCGGGGATACGCAGTATTTT.